A selection of T cell receptor beta chains follows, all from one sample in a study of CD8+ T cells in alopecia areata. Some clones are missing from TCRdb's copy, which holds only in-frame ones; the method was immunoSEQ multiplex PCR. The sample lists around 290,000 clones, 58% seen once, with under 2% in the top ten. The material was CD4+ T cells sorted from blood, obtained at week 24, from a patient treated with tofacitinib. These receptors came from a human donor with alopecia areata. Each CDR3 is given with its conserved first and last residue. Fields, in order: J gene, V gene, clone size, D gene, CDR3 DNA, CDR3 protein. The D gene is left open where the match is weak. Some rows mark clone size as missing; the rest say once, few, many or name a class of expanded clone.

>TRBJ2-6|TRBV30|few|-
TGTGCCTGGAGTACGGGGGCGGTAGGGACTGGGGCCAACGTCCTGACTTTC
CAWSTGAVGTGANVLTF
>TRBJ2-3|TRBV2|-|-
TGTGCCAGCAGGCCCCCCACAGATACGCAGTATTTT
CASRPPTDTQYF
>TRBJ2-1|TRBV29-1|few|-
TGCAGCGTTGCTCGCTACAATGAGCAGTTCTTC
CSVARYNEQFF
>TRBJ2-7|TRBV14|few|-
TGTGCCAGCAGCCAAGAAACATTATTGGCGGTCTACGAGCAGTACTTC
CASSQETLLAVYEQYF
>TRBJ1-1|TRBV28|-|-
TGTGCCAGCACGGAGGGGTACACTGAAGCTTTCTTT
CASTEGYTEAFF
>TRBJ2-5|TRBV2|-|-
TGTGCCCTTGCGGCCAGGAATCAAGAGACCCAGTACTTC
CALAARNQETQYF
>TRBJ1-3|TRBV6-5|few|-
TGTGCCAGCAGGGGAACAGGGAGTGGGAACACCATATATTTT
CASRGTGSGNTIYF
>TRBJ2-7|TRBV29-1|few|TRBD1
TGCAGCGTCCGGACAGGGGGTGACGAGCAGTACTTC
CSVRTGGDEQYF
>TRBJ1-1|TRBV2|few|TRBD1
TGTGCCACCCGGGACAGCGTGAACACTGAAGCTTTCTTT
CATRDSVNTEAFF
>TRBJ1-2|TRBV6-5|-|-
TGTGCCAGCAGTTACGGGGTGGTCTATGGCTACACCTTC
CASSYGVVYGYTF
>TRBJ1-4|TRBV5-1|-|-
TGCGCCAGCAGCCGGGGGGTTAATGAAAAACTGTTTTTT
CASSRGVNEKLFF
>TRBJ1-5|TRBV30|-|-
TGTGCCTGGAGTGGATCTAACTATGGGAATCAGCCCCAGCATTTT
CAWSGSNYGNQPQHF
>TRBJ1-2|TRBV30|-|TRBD1
TGTGCCTGGAGTACCGGGAACAGGGGGTACGACTATGGCTACACCTTC
CAWSTGNRGYDYGYTF
>TRBJ2-7|TRBV28|-|-
TGTGCCAGCAGTTTGGGAAGGATCTACGAGCAGTACTTC
CASSLGRIYEQYF
>TRBJ1-1|TRBV30|few|-
TGTGCCTGGAGTGCGGGGAGAGGAGGCACTGAAGCTTTCTTT
CAWSAGRGGTEAFF
>TRBJ2-5|TRBV27|few|-
TGTGCCAGCGGCAAACCTACAGGGAAGCCGCAAGAGACCCAGTACTTC
CASGKPTGKPQETQYF
>TRBJ2-3|TRBV30|-|-
TGTGCCTCCTCTAATGGACAAAGCACAGATACGCAGTATTTT
CASSNGQSTDTQYF
>TRBJ2-7|TRBV28|once|TRBD1
TGTGCCAGCAGTTCTTTCTTTCGTAGCCGGGACAGCCGCCCAGGGGCCTACGAGCAGTACTTC
CASSSFFRSRDSRPGAYEQYF
>TRBJ2-7|TRBV30|-|TRBD2
TGTGCCTGGAGTGTAAGGACTAGCGGCTCCTACGAGCAGTACTTC
CAWSVRTSGSYEQYF
>TRBJ2-5|TRBV5-1|-|-
TGCGCCAGCAGCGAACAAGAGACCCAGTACTTC
CASSEQETQYF
>TRBJ2-7|TRBV29-1|-|TRBD1
TGCAGCGCTGGGACAGGGGAAATCTACGAGCAGTACTTC
CSAGTGEIYEQYF
>TRBJ1-6|TRBV15|-|-
TGTGCCACCGGCCAATATAATTCACCCCTCCACTTT
CATGQYNSPLHF
>TRBJ1-6|TRBV7-9|few|-
TGTGCCAGCAGCGTGGCCCCGGGTCCAAATTCACCCCTCCACTTT
CASSVAPGPNSPLHF
>TRBJ2-2|TRBV5-4|few|TRBD2
TGTGCCAGCAGCTCACGAGCGGGGGCGAACACCGGGGAGCTGTTTTTT
CASSSRAGANTGELFF
>TRBJ1-6|TRBV10-3|-|-
TGTGCCATCAGTGAGCGAGGCAGGGAGAGGTCACCCCTCCACTTT
CAISERGRERSPLHF
>TRBJ1-4|TRBV2|-|TRBD1
TGTGCCAGCAGTGTCCGGACAGGGCTGGGGGAAAAACTGTTTTTT
CASSVRTGLGEKLFF
>TRBJ1-2|TRBV4-1|-|-
TGCGCCAGCAGCCGAGGAGCGAAGGGGTCGTTACGAACAATATATGGCTACACCTTC
CASSRGAKGSLRTIYGYTF
>TRBJ1-1|TRBV7-9|-|TRBD1
TGTGCCAGCACAGACCAGAGACAGGGCCGGGGGACTGAAGCTTTCTTT
CASTDQRQGRGTEAFF
>TRBJ2-5|TRBV2|-|-
TGTGCCAGGGGGGGGACCCAGTACTTC
CARGGTQYF
>TRBJ2-7|TRBV11-1|many|TRBD1
TGTGCCAGCAGCTTTTCCGGGACAGGGGGCTCCTACGAGCAGTACTTC
CASSFSGTGGSYEQYF
>TRBJ2-5|TRBV30|-|TRBD1
TGTGCCTGGAGGCCGACAGGGACAGAGACCCAGTACTTC
CAWRPTGTETQYF
>TRBJ1-5|TRBV2|-|-
TGTGCCAGCAGTGAAACGACAGGCAATCAGCCCCAGCATTTT
CASSETTGNQPQHF
>TRBJ1-2|TRBV29-1|-|TRBD1
TGCAGCGCGGCCTGGGATCTCCGGGACAGGGCTATGGATGGCTACACCTTC
CSAAWDLRDRAMDGYTF
>TRBJ2-7|TRBV30|-|-
TGTGCCTGGAGTATCTGGGTTTGGGACGAGCAGTACTTC
CAWSIWVWDEQYF
>TRBJ2-5|TRBV6-5|-|-
TGTGCCAGCAGCCGACTGCCCCAAGAGACCCAGTACTTC
CASSRLPQETQYF
>TRBJ1-6|TRBV19|-|-
TGTGCCAGCCGACAGGTGTATAATTCACCCCTCCACTTT
CASRQVYNSPLHF
>TRBJ1-5|TRBV7-2|once|-
TGTGCCAGCAGCTCCGGGGCAGGGCGCTATCAGCCCCAGCATTTT
CASSSGAGRYQPQHF
>TRBJ2-5|TRBV7-2|-|TRBD1
TGTGCCAGCAGCTCCGGGGGACAGGGGGAGACCCAGTACTTC
CASSSGGQGETQYF
>TRBJ1-2|TRBV30|-|-
TGTGCCTGGAAAGAAGCTGGCTACACCTTC
CAWKEAGYTF
>TRBJ2-2|TRBV4-2|-|-
TGTGCCAGCACCCAAATACAGGGGAACACCGGGGAGCTGTTTTTT
CASTQIQGNTGELFF
>TRBJ2-7|TRBV5-6|-|-
TGTGCCAGCAGCCCGGTAGGGCAGGCGTACGAGCAGTACTTC
CASSPVGQAYEQYF
>TRBJ2-3|TRBV11-1|-|-
TGTGCCAGCAGCACCCGCGCCCCAGATACGCAGTATTTT
CASSTRAPDTQYF
>TRBJ1-5|TRBV30|-|-
TGTGCCTGGAGTGCCCGATTATATCAGGGGAATCAGCCCCAGCATTTT
CAWSARLYQGNQPQHF
>TRBJ2-7|TRBV4-1|-|TRBD1
TGCGCCAGCAGCCAAGCGGTTGGACAGGGTAGCGACGAGCAGTACTTC
CASSQAVGQGSDEQYF
>TRBJ2-2|TRBV5-6|-|-
TGTGCCAGCAACTACGGGTTTTCGAACACCGGGGAGCTGTTTTTT
CASNYGFSNTGELFF
>TRBJ1-1|TRBV29-1|-|-
TGCAGCGTTGATCAGGAAGCTTTCTTT
CSVDQEAFF
>TRBJ1-1|TRBV6-6|-|-
TGTGCCAGCAGTTCCTGGACTGGATTTACCACTGAAGCTTTCTTT
CASSSWTGFTTEAFF
>TRBJ1-1|TRBV29-1|few|-
TGCAGCGTTGAAGGCAGAATGAACACTGAAGCTTTCTTT
CSVEGRMNTEAFF
>TRBJ1-2|TRBV29-1|few|-
TGCAGCGTTCAAAGTCCCGGGGAGGGAGGCTATGGCTACACCTTC
CSVQSPGEGGYGYTF